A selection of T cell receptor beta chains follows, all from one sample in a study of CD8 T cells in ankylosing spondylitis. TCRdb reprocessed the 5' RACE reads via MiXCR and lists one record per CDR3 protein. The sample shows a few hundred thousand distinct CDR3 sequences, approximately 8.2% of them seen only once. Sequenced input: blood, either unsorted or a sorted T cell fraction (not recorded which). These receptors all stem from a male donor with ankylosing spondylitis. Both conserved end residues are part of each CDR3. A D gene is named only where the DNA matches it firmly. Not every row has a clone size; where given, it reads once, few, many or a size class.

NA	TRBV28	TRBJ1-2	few	CASSRAANYGYTF	TGTGCCAGCAGTAGGGCGGCTAACTATGGCTACACCTTC
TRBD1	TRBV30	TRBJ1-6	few	CAWTGQYNSPLHF	TGTGCCTGGACGGGACAGTATAATTCACCCCTCCACTTT
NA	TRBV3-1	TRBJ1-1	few	CASSLIGVNTEAFF	TGTGCCAGCAGCCTGATAGGAGTGAACACTGAAGCTTTCTTT
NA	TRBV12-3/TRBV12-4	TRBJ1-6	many	CASSLQQLNSPLHF	TGTGCCAGCAGTTTACAACAGCTCAATTCACCCCTCCACTTT
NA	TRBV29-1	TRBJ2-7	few	CSVLHRSDHGQYF	TGCAGCGTTCTTCACAGGTCGGATCACGGGCAGTACTTC
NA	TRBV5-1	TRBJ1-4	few	CASSLGSGKEKLFF	TGCGCCAGCAGCCTTGGGTCCGGGAAAGAAAAACTGTTTTTT
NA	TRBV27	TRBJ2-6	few	CASSPREGLSGANVLTF	TGTGCCAGCAGTCCAAGGGAAGGCCTCTCTGGGGCCAACGTCCTGACTTTC
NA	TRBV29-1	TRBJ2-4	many	CSVLGSLQGAYQYF	TGCAGCGTTCTGGGTTCGTTACAGGGTGCCTATCAGTACTTC
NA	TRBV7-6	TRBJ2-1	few	CASSFGGSYNEQFF	TGTGCCAGCAGCTTTGGTGGCTCCTACAATGAGCAGTTCTTC
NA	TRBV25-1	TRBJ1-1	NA	CASRPFGEAAMNTEAFF	TGTGCCAGCAGGCCCTTCGGCGAGGCAGCGATGAACACTGAAGCTTTCTTT
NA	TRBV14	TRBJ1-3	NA	CASSYRGGGNTIYF	TGTGCCAGCAGCTACCGAGGGGGAGGAAACACCATATATTTT
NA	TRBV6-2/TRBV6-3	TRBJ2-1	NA	CASSYGSLYNEQFF	TGTGCCAGCAGTTACGGAAGTCTTTACAATGAGCAGTTCTTC
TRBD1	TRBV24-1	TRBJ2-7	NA	CATSDPDRGNEQYF	TGTGCCACCAGTGATCCCGACAGGGGCAACGAGCAGTACTTC
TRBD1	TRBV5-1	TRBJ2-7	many	CASSSGQGGHEQYF	TGCGCCAGCAGCTCGGGACAGGGAGGCCACGAGCAGTACTTC
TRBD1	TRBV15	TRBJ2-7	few	CATSRQGTASYEQYF	TGTGCCACCAGCAGACAAGGGACAGCTTCCTACGAGCAGTACTTC
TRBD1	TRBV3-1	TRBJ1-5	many	CASSQLTGGNQPQHF	TGTGCCAGCAGCCAGCTTACAGGGGGAAATCAGCCCCAGCATTTT
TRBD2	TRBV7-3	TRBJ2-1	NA	CASSSTSGALYNEQFF	TGTGCCAGCAGCTCTACTAGCGGAGCCCTCTACAATGAGCAGTTCTTC
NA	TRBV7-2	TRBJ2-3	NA	CASSLLTGDTQYF	TGTGCCAGCAGCTTACTTACAGGGGATACGCAGTATTTT
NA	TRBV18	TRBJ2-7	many	CASSPDGGDEQYF	TGTGCCAGCTCACCAGACGGTGGGGACGAGCAGTACTTC
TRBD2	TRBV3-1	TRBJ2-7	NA	CASSQAGAGLYEQYF	TGTGCCAGCAGCCAAGCTGGAGCGGGACTTTACGAGCAGTACTTC
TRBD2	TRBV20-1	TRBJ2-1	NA	CSARDAGVAGWGNEQFF	TGCAGTGCTAGGGATGCGGGAGTCGCGGGATGGGGAAATGAGCAGTTCTTC
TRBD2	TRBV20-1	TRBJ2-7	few	CSAETPGLAGAYEQYF	TGCAGTGCGGAAACACCGGGACTAGCGGGCGCCTACGAGCAGTACTTC
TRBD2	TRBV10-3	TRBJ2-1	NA	CAISLAGERNEQFF	TGTGCCATCAGCCTAGCGGGAGAGCGCAATGAGCAGTTCTTC
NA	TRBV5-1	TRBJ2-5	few	CASSLEARGFETQYF	TGCGCCAGCAGCTTGGAAGCCAGGGGATTTGAGACCCAGTACTTC